This T cell receptor (beta chain) was recorded in a study of T cells after yellow fever vaccination (dated by TCRdb to the late 2010s). Regarding the study in general: Libraries from fractions with low cell numbers were prepared with the SMART-Seq v4 Ultra Low Input RNA kit. Bulk TCR alpha and beta repertoires were sequenced longitudinally to track T-cell clones before and after primary and booster YFV17D yellow fever vaccination. The cohort comprised two healthy male donors, one aged 18 to 30 and one aged 30 to 40 years. Bulk PBMC replicates and cell subsets were isolated from blood drawn at multiple timepoints before and after both primary and secondary immunization.

V is clipped by 1 base and J by 5 bases, and the sequence between their germline boundaries is 2 bases long. From cysteine to phenylalanine, the CDR3 is 12 amino acids long. Only the CDR3 portion is preserved as DNA: 36 bases, with reading frame beginning at the first base. CDR1 and CDR2 (MNHEY, SMNVEV) derive from the germline V gene (reference sequence). Per the publication, the treatment or condition label means: live attenuated yellow fever vaccine strain. PBMCs were isolated from peripheral blood using a standard Ficoll-Paque protocol. CD4 and CD8 T-cell fractions were isolated with Dynabeads CD4 and CD8 positive selection kits. TriZol was used to extract RNA from bulk PBMCs, from CD4 and CD8 fractions, and from dextramer-positive and dextramer-negative fractions. Overall study results and their limits: Only a couple of donors were included in the study, so the extent to which the findings can be generalized is limited. The secondary T-cell response was found to be weaker but faster than the primary response, with a peak reached on day 5 rather than on day 15. Most clones expanded after primary vaccination were re-detected after the booster (around 96% of CD4 and 88% of CD8), suggesting broad memory maintenance. FACS-sorted repertoires could contain abundant contaminating clonotypes from the bulk population, so computational filtering was required. A small share of clonotypes occurred in both CD4 and CD8 compartments, likely arising from convergent recombination.

TCR cDNA was synthesized by 5'RACE template switching, which introduced a universal primer site and unique molecular identifiers. Priming of cDNA synthesis was performed from both the TCR alpha and TCR beta constant segments. Library amplification involved two PCR steps, and the second step added sample barcodes and sequencing adapters. Sequencing of the libraries was done on either Illumina HiSeq 2500 (2x100 bp) or NovaSeq (2x150 bp). The published analysis was carried out like this. Demultiplexing of reads and collapsing into UMI consensus sequences were performed with MIGEC, and V(D)J alignment was carried out with MiXCR. Using edgeR on replicate PBMC samples, clonotypes were called vaccine-responding if FDR was below 0.01 and the log2 fold change was above 5 up to day 15. Bulk clonotypes were assigned CD4 or CD8 identity according to which sequenced CD4 or CD8 repertoire held them at higher abundance. TCRdb redid the processing of the public reads, applying fastp at Q25 and MiXCR, and retained in-frame beta chains. Rows merge per CDR3 protein into single entries with the most common DNA and genes. For this entry, the V and J calls and clone size follow TCRdb and not the study's own pipeline. A total of roughly 260,000 distinct CDR3 sequences appear in this sample, around 13% of them only once. The leading ten clones occupy roughly 0.5% of the sample.

A few counts support this clonotype. Its antigen is still unknown. A read error may be the cause here, since a much bigger clone is one base away. This sample comprised CD4+ T cells sorted from PBMCs, obtained 45 days after the yellow fever booster vaccination. This receptor was obtained from a man aged 25-45 years who received the YFV17D yellow fever vaccine. This chain joins TRBV27 to TRBJ2-2, with an unclear D gene assignment. The bases are TGTGCCAGCAGTTTATGGACCGGGGAGCTGTTTTTT. Translated, this is CASSLWTGELFF.